The 5 T cell receptor beta chains below were found in one sample sequenced in a study of shared clonotypes between healthy human individuals. Data came from immunoSEQ multiplex PCR; TCRdb stores just in-frame clones and leaves some out. This repertoire shows about 460,000 clones, approximately 71% found once; its top ten account for about 12%. The specimen was PBMCs. These receptors originate from a woman in her 40s in good health. Some clones in this sample may be carry-over from other donors' samples.

The chain recombines TRBV7-9 with TRBJ2-5, with a tentative D call TRBD2 (5 bases). V was trimmed by 4 bases and J by 0 bases, leaving 9 bases between them. CDR3 length: 14 amino acids. Germline loops: CDR1 SEHNR, CDR2 FQNEAQ (reference sequence). DNA for the CDR3: TGTGCCAGCAGCTCCCCCGGGGACCAAGAGACCCAGTACTTC. Residues: CASSSPGDQETQYF.

The chain carries TRBV15 and TRBJ2-1; D tentatively fits TRBD1 or TRBD2 (5 bases each). Germline assignment: CDR1 LNHNV and CDR2 YYDKDF (reference sequence). Trimming left V 1 base short and J 4 bases short, with 8 bases between. The CDR3 loop spans 14 amino acids. The CDR3 DNA reads as TGTGCCACCAGCAGAGTAGGGGAGTACAATGAGCAGTTCTTC. Residues: CATSRVGEYNEQFF.

This chain links TRBV7-2 with TRBJ2-5, with D maybe TRBD2 (7 bases). The V end lost 2 bases, the J end lost 11 bases, and 30 bases lay between the germline ends. CDR3 size: 18 residues. Germline CDR1 reads SGHTA; CDR2 reads FQGNSA. The DNA for the CDR3 is TGTGCCAGCAGCTTATTTCGCAAGAGTACAGGGTCCCGGGAGGCTCAGTACTTC. Its translation is CASSLFRKSTGSREAQYF.

The rearrangement joins TRBV28 to TRBJ1-6; the D is unclear. The length of the CDR3 is 12 residues. CDR1 is MDHEN, CDR2 SYDVKM, per germline. Trimming removed 5 bases at V and 10 bases at J, with 9 bases between. The CDR3 loop reads CASSPRSSPLHF. CDR3 nucleotides: TGTGCCAGCAGTCCGCGGTCATCACCCCTCCACTTT.

This clone has only a few counts. The chain links TRBV18 to TRBJ1-4; D is unresolved. The CDR3 loop spans 13 amino acids. Germline V CDR1 and CDR2: KGHSH, LQKENI. Trimming cost V 6 bases and J 8 bases, with 13 bases left between them. For the CDR3, the DNA is TGTGCCAGCTCCCCTGCCTCGTCCGAAAAACTGTTTTTT. Residues: CASSPASSEKLFF.